This T cell receptor beta chain was sequenced for a study of blood T cell repertoires in COVID-19. Study in general: Acute-phase and convalescent COVID-19 samples originated in the United States, Italy and Spain. T cells, B-cell-depleted T cells, or PBMCs provided the cDNA or gDNA that served as material.

One Seattle source followed patients from active infection through their disease course. The data were produced by immunoSEQ multiplex PCR, yet TCRdb's version contains in-frame clones alone and is incomplete. Of around 280,000 clones listed, roughly 89% are singletons. The sequencing sample was made of peripheral blood. The clonotype comes from a woman in her 30s with COVID-19, enrolled during active disease.

Here the CDR3 DNA reads TGTGCCAGCAGCTTGTTACGGGGGATTACTAGCACAGATACGCAGTATTTT. Translated: CASSLLRGITSTDTQYF. The chain carries TRBV5-8 and TRBJ2-3, with D tentatively TRBD2 (6 bases). The CDR3 has 17 amino acids. V dropped 1 base and J dropped 0 bases, with 15 bases sitting between them. The germline V gene has CDR1 SGHTS and CDR2 YDEGEE.